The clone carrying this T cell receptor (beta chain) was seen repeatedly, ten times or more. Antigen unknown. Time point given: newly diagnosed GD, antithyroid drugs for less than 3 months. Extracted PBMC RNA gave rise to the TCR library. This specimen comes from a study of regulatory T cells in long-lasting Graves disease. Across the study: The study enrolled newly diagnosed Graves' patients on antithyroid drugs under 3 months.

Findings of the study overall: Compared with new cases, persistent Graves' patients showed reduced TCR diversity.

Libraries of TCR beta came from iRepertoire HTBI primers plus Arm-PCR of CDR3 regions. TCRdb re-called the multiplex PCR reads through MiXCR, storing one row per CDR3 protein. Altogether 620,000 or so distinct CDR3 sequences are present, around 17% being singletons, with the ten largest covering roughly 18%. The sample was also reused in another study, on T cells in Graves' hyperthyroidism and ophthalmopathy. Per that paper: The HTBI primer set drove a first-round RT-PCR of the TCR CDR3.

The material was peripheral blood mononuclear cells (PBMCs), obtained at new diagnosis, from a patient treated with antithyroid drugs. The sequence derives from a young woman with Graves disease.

DNA for the CDR3: TGCGCCAGCAGCCCTAGCGGGAGGGCAGGTGGTGAGCAGTTCTTC. It yields the protein CASSPSGRAGGEQFF. The V call is TRBV10-2, the J call TRBJ2-1, with 12 nucleotides matching TRBD2. The CDR3 sequence is 15 residues long. V trimming: 6 bases; J trimming: 9 bases; junction bases outside the gene matches: 9. Germline V gene sequence: CDR1 WSHSY, CDR2 SAAADI.